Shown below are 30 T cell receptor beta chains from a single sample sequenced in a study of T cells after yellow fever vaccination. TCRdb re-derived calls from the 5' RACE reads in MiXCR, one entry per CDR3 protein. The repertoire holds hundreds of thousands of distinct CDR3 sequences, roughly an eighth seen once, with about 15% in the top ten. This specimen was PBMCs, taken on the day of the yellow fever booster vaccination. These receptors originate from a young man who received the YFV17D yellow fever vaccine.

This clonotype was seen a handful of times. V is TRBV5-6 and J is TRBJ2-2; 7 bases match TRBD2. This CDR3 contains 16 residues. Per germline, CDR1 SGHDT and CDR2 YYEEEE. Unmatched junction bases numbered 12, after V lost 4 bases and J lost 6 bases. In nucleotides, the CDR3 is TGTGCCAGCAGCCCGTTCGGGGGAGGGATCGCCGGGGAGCTGTTTTTT. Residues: CASSPFGGGIAGELFF.

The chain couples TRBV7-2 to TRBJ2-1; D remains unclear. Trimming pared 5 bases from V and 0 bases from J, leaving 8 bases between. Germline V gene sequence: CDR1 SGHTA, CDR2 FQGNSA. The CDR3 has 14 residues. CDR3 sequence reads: CASSITSSYNEQFF. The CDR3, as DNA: TGTGCCAGCAGCATTACCAGCTCCTACAATGAGCAGTTCTTC.

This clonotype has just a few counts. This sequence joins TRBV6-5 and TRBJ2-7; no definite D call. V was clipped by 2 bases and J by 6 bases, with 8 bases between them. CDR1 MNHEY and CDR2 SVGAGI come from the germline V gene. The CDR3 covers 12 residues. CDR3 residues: CASSYRSGEQYF. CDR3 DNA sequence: TGTGCCAGCAGTTACAGATCAGGCGAGCAGTACTTC.

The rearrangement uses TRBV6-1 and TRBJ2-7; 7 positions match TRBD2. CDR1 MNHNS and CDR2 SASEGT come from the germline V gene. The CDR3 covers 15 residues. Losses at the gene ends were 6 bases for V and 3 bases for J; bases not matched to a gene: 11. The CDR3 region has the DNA TGTGCCAGCAGCAACCTGCGGGGGTCAGGCTACGAGCAGTACTTC. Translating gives CASSNLRGSGYEQYF.

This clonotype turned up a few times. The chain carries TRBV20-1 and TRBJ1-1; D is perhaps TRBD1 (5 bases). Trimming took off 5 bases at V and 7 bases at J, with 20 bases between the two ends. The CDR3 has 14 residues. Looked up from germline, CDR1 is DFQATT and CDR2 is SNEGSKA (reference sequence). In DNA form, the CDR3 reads TGCAGTGCTCCCATGAGGGGAGGTAAGAGTGAAGCTTTCTTT. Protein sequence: CSAPMRGGKSEAFF.

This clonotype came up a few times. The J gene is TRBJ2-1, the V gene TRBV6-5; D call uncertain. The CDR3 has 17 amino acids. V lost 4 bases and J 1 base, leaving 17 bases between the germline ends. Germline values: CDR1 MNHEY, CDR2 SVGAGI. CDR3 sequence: CASSFPPGGASYNEQFF. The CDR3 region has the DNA TGTGCCAGCAGTTTCCCTCCCGGCGGTGCTTCCTACAATGAGCAGTTCTTC.

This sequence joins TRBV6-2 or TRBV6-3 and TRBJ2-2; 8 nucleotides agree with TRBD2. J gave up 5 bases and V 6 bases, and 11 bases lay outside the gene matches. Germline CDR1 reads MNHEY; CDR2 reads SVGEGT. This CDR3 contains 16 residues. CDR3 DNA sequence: TGTGCCAGCAGACCGTACGGGAGGGCCGGGACCGGGGAGCTGTTTTTT. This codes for CASRPYGRAGTGELFF.

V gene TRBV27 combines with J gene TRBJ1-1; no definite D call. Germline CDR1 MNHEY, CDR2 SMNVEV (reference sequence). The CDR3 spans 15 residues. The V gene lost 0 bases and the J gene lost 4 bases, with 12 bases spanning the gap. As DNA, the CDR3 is TGTGCCAGCAGTTTATCAACGGCTGATAGCACTGAAGCTTTCTTT. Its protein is CASSLSTADSTEAFF.

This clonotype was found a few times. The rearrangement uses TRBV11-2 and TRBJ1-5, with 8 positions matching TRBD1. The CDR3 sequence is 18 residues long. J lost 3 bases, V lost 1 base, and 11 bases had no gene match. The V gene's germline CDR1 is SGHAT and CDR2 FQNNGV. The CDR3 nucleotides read TGTGCCAGCAGCTTAGTCCAGGGACAGGCGATTAACAATCAGCCCCAGCATTTT. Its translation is CASSLVQGQAINNQPQHF.

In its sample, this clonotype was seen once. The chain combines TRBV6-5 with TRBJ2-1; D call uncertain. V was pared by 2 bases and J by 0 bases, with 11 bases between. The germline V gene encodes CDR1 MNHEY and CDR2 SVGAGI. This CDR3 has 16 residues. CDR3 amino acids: CASSYPSPSSYNEQFF. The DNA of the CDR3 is TGTGCCAGCAGTTACCCCTCGCCTAGCTCCTACAATGAGCAGTTCTTC.

The CDR3 sequence: CASSLRGLGTQYF. The DNA for the CDR3 is TGTGCCAGCAGTTTACGGGGTTTAGGGACCCAGTACTTC. V and J are TRBV12-3 or TRBV12-4 and TRBJ2-5; D is possibly TRBD2 (5 bases). The CDR3 has 13 residues. The V gene lost 2 bases and the J gene lost 7 bases, with 11 bases spanning the gap.

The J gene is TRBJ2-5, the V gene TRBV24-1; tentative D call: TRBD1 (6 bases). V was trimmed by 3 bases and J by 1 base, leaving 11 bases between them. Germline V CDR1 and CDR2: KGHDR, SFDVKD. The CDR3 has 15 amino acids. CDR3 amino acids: CATSDPRTAQETQYF. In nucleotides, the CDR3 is TGTGCCACCAGTGATCCAAGGACAGCCCAAGAGACCCAGTACTTC.

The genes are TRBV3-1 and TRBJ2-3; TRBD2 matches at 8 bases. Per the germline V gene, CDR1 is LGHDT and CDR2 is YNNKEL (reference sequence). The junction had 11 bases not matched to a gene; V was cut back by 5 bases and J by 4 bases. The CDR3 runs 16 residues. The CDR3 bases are TGTGCCAGCAGCTTTTTAGGCGGGAGGATCGCAGATACGCAGTATTTT. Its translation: CASSFLGGRIADTQYF.

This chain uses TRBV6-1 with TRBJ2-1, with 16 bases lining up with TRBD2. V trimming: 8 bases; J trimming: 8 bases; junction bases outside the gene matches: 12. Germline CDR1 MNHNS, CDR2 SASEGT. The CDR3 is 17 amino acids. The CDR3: CASYLWGLAGGSDEQFF. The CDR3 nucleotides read TGTGCCAGCTACCTATGGGGACTAGCGGGAGGGAGCGATGAGCAGTTCTTC.

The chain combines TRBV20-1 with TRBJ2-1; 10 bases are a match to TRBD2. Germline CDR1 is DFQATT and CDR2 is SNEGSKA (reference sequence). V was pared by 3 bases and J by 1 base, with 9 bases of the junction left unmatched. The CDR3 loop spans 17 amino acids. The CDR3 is CSASGRWTSGSYNEQFF. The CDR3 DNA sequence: TGCAGTGCTAGCGGACGGTGGACTAGCGGTTCCTACAATGAGCAGTTCTTC.

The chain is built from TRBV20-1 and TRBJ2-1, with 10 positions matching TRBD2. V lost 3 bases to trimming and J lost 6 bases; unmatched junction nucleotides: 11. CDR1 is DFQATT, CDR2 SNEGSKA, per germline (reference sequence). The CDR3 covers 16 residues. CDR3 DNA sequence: TGCAGTGCTAGTGGGTCTAGCGGGAGATCGGCCAATGAGCAGTTCTTC. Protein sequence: CSASGSSGRSANEQFF.

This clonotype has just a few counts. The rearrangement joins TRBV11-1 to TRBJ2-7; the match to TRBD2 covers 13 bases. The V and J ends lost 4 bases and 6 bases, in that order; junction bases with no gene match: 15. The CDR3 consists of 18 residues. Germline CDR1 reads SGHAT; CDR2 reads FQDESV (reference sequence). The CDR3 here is CASSSGLAGARPLIEQYF. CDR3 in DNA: TGTGCCAGCAGCTCCGGACTAGCGGGAGCGCGACCGCTAATCGAGCAGTACTTC.

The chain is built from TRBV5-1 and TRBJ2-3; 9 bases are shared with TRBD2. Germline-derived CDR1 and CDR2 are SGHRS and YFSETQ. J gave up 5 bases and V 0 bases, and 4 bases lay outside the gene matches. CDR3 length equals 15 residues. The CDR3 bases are TGCGCCAGCAGCTTGGGGCTAGCGGGAAGAGATACGCAGTATTTT. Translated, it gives CASSLGLAGRDTQYF.

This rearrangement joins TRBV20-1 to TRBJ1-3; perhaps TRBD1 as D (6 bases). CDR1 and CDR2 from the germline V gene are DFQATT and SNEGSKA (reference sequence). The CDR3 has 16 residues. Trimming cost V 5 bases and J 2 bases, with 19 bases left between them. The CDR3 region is CSAPGTTGLAGNTIYF. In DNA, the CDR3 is TGCAGTGCTCCTGGGACCACAGGGTTAGCTGGAAACACCATATATTTT.

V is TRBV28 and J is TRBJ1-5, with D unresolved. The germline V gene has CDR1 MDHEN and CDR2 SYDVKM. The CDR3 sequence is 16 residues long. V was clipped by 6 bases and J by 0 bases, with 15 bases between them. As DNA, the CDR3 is TGTGCCAGCAGCACCCTAGAGAGTTATAGCAATCAGCCCCAGCATTTT. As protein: CASSTLESYSNQPQHF.

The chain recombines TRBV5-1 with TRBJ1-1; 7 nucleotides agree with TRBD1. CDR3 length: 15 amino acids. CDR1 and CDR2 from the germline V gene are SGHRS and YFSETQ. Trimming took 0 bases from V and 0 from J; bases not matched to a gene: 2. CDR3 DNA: TGCGCCAGCAGCTTGGAGCAGGGGGTGAACACTGAAGCTTTCTTT. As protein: CASSLEQGVNTEAFF. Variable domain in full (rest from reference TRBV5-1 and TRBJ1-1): KAGVTQTPRYLIKTRGQQVTLSCSPISGHRSVSWYQQTPGQGLQFLFEYFSETQRNKGNFPGRFSGRQFSNSRSEMNVSTLELGDSALYLCASSLEQGVNTEAFFGQGTRLTVV.

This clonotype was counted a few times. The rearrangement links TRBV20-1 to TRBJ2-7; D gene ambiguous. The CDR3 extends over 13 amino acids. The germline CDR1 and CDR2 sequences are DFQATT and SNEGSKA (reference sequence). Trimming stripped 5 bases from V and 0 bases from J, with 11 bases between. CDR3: CSACQDLSYEQYF. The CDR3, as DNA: TGCAGTGCTTGTCAGGATCTCTCCTACGAGCAGTACTTC.

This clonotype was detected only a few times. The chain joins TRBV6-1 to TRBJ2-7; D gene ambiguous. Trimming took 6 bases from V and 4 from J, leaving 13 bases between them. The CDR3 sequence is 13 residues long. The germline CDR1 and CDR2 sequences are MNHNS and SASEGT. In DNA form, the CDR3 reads TGTGCCAGCAGCACTATCCACGGATACGAGCAGTACTTC. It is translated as CASSTIHGYEQYF.

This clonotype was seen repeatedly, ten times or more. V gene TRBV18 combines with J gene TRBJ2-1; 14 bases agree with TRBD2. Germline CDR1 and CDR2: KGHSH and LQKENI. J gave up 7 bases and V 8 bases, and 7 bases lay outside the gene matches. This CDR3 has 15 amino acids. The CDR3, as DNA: TGTGCCAGCAGTCCTGGACTAGCGGGAGGTAATGAGCAGTTCTTC. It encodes CASSPGLAGGNEQFF.

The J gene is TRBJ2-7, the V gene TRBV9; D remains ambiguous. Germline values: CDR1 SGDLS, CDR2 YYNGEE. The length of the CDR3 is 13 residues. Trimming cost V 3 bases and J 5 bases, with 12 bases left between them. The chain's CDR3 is CASSGVVENEQYF. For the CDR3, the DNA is TGTGCCAGCAGCGGGGTTGTGGAAAACGAGCAGTACTTC.

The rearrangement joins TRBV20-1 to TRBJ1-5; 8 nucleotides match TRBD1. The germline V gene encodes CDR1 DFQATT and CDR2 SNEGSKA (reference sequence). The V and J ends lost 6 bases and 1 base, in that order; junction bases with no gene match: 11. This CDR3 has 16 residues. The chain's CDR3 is CSALGQEKLSNQPQHF. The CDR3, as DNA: TGCAGTGCATTGGGACAGGAAAAACTAAGCAATCAGCCCCAGCATTTT.

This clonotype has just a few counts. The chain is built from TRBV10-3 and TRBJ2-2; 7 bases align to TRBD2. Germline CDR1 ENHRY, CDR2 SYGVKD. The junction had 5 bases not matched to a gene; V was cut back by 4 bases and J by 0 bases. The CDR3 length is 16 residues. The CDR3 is CAISVPSGTNTGELFF. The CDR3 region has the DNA TGTGCCATCAGTGTGCCCAGCGGGACGAACACCGGGGAGCTGTTTTTT.

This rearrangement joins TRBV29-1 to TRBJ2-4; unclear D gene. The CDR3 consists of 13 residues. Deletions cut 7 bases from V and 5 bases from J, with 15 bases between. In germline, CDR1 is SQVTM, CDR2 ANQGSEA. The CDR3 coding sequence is TGCAGCGCCCCCAGGCCCCTGGAAAACATTCAGTACTTC. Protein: CSAPRPLENIQYF.

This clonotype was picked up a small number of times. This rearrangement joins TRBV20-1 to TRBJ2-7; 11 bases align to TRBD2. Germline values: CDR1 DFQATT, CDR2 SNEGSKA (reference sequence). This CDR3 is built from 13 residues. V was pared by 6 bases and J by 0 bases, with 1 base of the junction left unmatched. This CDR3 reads CSATSGSSYEQYF. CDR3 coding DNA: TGCAGTGCAACTAGCGGGAGCTCCTACGAGCAGTACTTC.

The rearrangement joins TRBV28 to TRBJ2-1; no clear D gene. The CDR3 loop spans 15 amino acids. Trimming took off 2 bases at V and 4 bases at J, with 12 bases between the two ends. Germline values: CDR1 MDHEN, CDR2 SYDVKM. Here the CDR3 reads CASSLSREPYNEQFF. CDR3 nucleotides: TGTGCCAGCAGTTTAAGCCGAGAACCATACAATGAGCAGTTCTTC.